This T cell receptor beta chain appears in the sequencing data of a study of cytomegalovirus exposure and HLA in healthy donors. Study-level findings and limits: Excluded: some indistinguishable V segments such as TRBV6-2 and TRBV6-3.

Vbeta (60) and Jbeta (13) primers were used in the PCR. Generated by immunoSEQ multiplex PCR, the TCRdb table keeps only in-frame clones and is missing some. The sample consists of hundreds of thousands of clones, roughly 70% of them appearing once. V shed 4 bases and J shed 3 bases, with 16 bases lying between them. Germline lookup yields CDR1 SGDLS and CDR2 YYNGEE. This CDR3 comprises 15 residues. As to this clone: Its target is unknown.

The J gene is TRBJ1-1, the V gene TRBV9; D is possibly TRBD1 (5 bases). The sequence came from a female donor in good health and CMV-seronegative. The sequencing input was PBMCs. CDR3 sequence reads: CASSLPGRGDTEAFF. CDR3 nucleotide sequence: TGTGCCAGCAGCCTACCGGGACGGGGGGACACTGAAGCTTTCTTT. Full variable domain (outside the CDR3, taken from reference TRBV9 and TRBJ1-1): DSGVTQTPKHLITATGQRVTLRCSPRSGDLSVYWYQQSLDQGLQFLIQYYNGEERAKGNILERFSAQQFPDLHSELNLSSLELGDSALYFCASSLPGRGDTEAFFGQGTRLTVV.